This paragraph covers one T cell receptor beta chain sequence. Source study methods: Estimation of nucleated cell counts relied on the amplification of reference gene primers. Clones were sequenced by immunoSEQ multiplex PCR, and TCRdb holds only the in-frame ones, with some missing. V and J calls and clone size are those listed in that table; D and trimming were worked out from the DNA. The sample holds about 110,000 clones, more than 70% seen once. This entry is derived from a study of blood T cell repertoires in COVID-19. Study overall: Acute-phase and convalescent COVID-19 samples originated in the United States, Italy and Spain. Sources were T cells, B-cell-depleted T cells, or PBMCs; the material itself was cDNA or gDNA.

The CDR3 runs to 15 residues. V was pared by 0 bases and J by 6 bases, with 14 bases between. From germline, CDR1 is SGHRS and CDR2 YFSETQ. The sequencing sample was made of peripheral blood. This sequence joins TRBV5-1 and TRBJ2-3; D uncertain. This clonotype was obtained from a woman in her 70s who had recovered from COVID-19. The CDR3 protein is CASSLVPIPVDTQYF. In DNA, the CDR3 is TGCGCCAGCAGCTTGGTCCCCATACCGGTGGATACGCAGTATTTT.